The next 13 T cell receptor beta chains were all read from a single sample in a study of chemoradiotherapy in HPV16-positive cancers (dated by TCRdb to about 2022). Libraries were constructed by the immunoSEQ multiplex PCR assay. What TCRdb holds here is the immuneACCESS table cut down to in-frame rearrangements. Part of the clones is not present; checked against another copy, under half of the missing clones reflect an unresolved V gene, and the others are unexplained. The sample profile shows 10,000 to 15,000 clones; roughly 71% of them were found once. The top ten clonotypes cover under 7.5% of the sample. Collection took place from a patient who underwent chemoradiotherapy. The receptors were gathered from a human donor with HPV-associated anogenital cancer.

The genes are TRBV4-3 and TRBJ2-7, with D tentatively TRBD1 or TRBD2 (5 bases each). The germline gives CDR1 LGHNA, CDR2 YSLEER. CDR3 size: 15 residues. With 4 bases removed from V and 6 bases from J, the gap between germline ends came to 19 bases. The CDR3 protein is CASSRTGTDLAEQYF. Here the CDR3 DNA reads TGCGCCAGCAGCCGAACCGGGACGGACCTCGCCGAGCAGTACTTC.

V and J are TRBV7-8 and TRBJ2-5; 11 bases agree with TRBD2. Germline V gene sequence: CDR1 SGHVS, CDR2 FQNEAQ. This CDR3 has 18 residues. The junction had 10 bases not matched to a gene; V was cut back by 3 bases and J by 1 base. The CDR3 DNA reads TGTGCCAGCAGCTTGGGGACTAGCGGACCGGTATCCCAAGAGACCCAGTACTTC. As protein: CASSLGTSGPVSQETQYF. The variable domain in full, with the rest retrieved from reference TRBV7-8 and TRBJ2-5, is GAGVSQSPRYKVAKRGQDVALRCDPISGHVSLFWYQQALGQGPEFLTYFQNEAQLDKSGLPSDRFFAERPEGSVSTLKIQRTQQEDSAVYLCASSLGTSGPVSQETQYFGPGTRLLVL.

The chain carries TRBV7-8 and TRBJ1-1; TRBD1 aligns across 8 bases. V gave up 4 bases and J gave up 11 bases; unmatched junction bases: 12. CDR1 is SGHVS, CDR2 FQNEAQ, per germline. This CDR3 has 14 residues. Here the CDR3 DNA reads TGTGCCAGCAGCTCCTTGGACAGGGAGAGAGGGGCTTTCTTT. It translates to CASSSLDRERGAFF.

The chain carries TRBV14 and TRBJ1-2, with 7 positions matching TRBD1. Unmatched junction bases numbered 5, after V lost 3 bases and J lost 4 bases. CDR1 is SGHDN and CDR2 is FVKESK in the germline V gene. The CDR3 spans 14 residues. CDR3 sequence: CASSHGQDGYGYTF. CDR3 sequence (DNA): TGTGCCAGCAGCCACGGACAGGACGGCTATGGCTACACCTTC.

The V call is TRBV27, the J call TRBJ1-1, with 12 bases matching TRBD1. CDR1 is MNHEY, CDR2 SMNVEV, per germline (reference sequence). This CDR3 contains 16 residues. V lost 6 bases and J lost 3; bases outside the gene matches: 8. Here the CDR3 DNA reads TGTGCCAGCAGACGACCGGGACAGGGGGCGCACACTGAAGCTTTCTTT. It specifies CASRRPGQGAHTEAFF.

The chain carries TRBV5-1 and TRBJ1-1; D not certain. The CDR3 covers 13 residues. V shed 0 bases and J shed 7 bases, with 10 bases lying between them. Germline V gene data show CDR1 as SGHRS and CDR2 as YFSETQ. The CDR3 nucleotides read TGCGCCAGCAGCTTGGAAGTGGGGATTGAAGCTTTCTTT. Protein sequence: CASSLEVGIEAFF.

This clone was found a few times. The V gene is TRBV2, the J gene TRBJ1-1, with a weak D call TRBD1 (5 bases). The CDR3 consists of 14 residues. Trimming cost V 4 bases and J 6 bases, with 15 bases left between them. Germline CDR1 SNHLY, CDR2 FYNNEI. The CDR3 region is CASSAYMEGSEAFF. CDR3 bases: TGTGCCAGCAGTGCTTACATGGAGGGGTCTGAAGCTTTCTTT.

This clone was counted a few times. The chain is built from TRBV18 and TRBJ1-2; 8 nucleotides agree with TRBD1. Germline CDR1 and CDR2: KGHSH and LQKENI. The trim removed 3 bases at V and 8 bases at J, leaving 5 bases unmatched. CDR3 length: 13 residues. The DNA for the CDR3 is TGTGCCAGCTCACCGACAGGGGATAGCGGCTACACCTTC. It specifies CASSPTGDSGYTF.

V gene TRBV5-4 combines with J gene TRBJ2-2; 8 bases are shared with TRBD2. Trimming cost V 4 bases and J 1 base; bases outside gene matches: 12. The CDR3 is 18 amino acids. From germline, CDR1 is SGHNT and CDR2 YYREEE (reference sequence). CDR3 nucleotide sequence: TGTGCCAGCAGCACCGAAGGTGCGGGAGGCCAGAACACCGGGGAGCTGTTTTTT. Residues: CASSTEGAGGQNTGELFF. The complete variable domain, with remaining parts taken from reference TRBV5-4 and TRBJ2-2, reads ETGVTQSPTHLIKTRGQQVTLRCSSQSGHNTVSWYQQALGQGPQFIFQYYREEENGRGNFPPRFSGLQFPNYSSELNVNALELDDSALYLCASSTEGAGGQNTGELFFGEGSRLTVL.

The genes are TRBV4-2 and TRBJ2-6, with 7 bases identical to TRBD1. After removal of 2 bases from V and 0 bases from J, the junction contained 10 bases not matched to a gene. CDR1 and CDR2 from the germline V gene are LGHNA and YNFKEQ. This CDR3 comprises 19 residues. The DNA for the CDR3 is TGTGCCAGCAGCCAACTACGACAGGGACGTAACTCTGGGGCCAACGTCCTGACTTTC. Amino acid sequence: CASSQLRQGRNSGANVLTF.

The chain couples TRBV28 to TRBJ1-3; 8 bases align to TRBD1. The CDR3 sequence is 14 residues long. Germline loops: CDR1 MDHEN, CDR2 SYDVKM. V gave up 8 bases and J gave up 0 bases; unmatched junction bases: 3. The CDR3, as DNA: TGTGCCAGCGGTGACAGGGGCTCTGGAAACACCATATATTTT. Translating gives CASGDRGSGNTIYF.

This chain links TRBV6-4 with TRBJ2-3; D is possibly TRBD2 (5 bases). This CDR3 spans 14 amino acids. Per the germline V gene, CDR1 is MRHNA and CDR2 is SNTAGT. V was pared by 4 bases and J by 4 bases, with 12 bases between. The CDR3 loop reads CASSAEGEADTQYF. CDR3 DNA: TGTGCCAGCAGTGCCGAGGGAGAAGCAGATACGCAGTATTTT.

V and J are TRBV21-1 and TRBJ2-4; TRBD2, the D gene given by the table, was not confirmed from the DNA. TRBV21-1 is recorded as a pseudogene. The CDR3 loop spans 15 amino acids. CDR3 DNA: TGTGCCAGCAGCAATAGCGAAGGAGCCAAAAACATTCAGTACTTC. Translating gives CASSNSEGAKNIQYF.